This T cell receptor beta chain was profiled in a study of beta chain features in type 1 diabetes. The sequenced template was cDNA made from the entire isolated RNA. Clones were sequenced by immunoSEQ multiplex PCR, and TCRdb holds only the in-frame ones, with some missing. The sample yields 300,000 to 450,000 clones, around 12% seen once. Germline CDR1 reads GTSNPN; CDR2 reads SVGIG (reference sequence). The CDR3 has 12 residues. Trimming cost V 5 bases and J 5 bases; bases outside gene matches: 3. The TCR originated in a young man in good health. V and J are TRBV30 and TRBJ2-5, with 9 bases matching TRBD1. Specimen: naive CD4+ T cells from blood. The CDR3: CAWGTGPETQYF. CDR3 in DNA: TGTGCCTGGGGGACAGGGCCCGAGACCCAGTACTTC.